These 20 T cell receptor beta chains originate from one sample sequenced in a study of T cell changes during pregnancy in multiple sclerosis (dated by TCRdb to the late 2010s). The library was obtained by the immunoSEQ multiplex PCR assay. Drawn from immuneACCESS, this table holds only the in-frame rearrangements with V and J called that TCRdb kept. Clones are partly lost; checked studies trace under half to an unresolved V gene and leave the rest unexplained. This sample holds some 49,000 clones; around 95% were observed only once. Under 7% of the sample goes to the ten largest clones. The sample consisted of CD8+ T cells from peripheral blood mononuclear cells, taken in the first trimester of pregnancy. The receptors originated from a female donor with multiple sclerosis, enrolled in a pregnancy study.

The chain couples TRBV19 to TRBJ1-5; TRBD1 aligns across 8 bases. V lost 6 bases and J lost 6; bases outside the gene matches: 7. CDR3 length: 14 amino acids. Germline V gene sequence: CDR1 LNHDA, CDR2 SQIVND (reference sequence). The CDR3: CASREQGDSQPQHF. For the CDR3, the DNA is TGTGCCAGTAGAGAACAGGGGGATTCTCAGCCCCAGCATTTT.

Written as DNA, the CDR3 is TGTGCCAGCAGCGGTCTGGACAGTGGGAGCTCCTACGAGCAGTACTTC. Its protein product is CASSGLDSGSSYEQYF. The chain employs TRBV7-9 and TRBJ2-7; maybe TRBD1 (6 bases). Germline V gene sequence: CDR1 SEHNR, CDR2 FQNEAQ (reference sequence). V lost 5 bases and J 0 bases, leaving 17 bases between the germline ends. This CDR3 is 16 amino acids long. Filled out from reference TRBV7-9 and TRBJ2-7, the complete variable domain reads DTGVSQNPRHKITKRGQNVTFRCDPISEHNRLYWYRQTLGQGPEFLTYFQNEAQLEKSRLLSDRFSAERPKGSFSTLEIQRTEQGDSAMYLCASSGLDSGSSYEQYFGPGTRLTVT.

The V call is TRBV27, the J call TRBJ2-2; perhaps TRBD2 as D (5 bases). The CDR3 is 14 residues long. V dropped 6 bases and J dropped 2 bases, with 10 bases sitting between them. Germline-derived CDR1 and CDR2 are MNHEY and SMNVEV (reference sequence). The CDR3 DNA follows: TGTGCCAGCAGAAAGCGGCAAAACACCGGGGAGCTGTTTTTT. This sequence encodes CASRKRQNTGELFF.

The chain links TRBV27 to TRBJ2-1; 8 nucleotides align to TRBD1. The CDR3 has 16 residues. CDR1 is MNHEY and CDR2 is SMNVEV in the germline V gene (reference sequence). After removal of 4 bases from V and 4 bases from J, the junction contained 9 bases not matched to a gene. The CDR3 bases are TGTGCCAGCAGTTCTCCGCCGGGACAGGTTTACAATGAGCAGTTCTTC. Protein product: CASSSPPGQVYNEQFF.

The genes are TRBV29-1 and TRBJ1-1, with D hard to call. Per germline, CDR1 SQVTM and CDR2 ANQGSEA. Trimming took off 4 bases at V and 1 base at J, with 4 bases between the two ends. The CDR3 totals 11 residues. The CDR3 nucleotides are TGCAGCGTTGCACAGAACACTGAAGCTTTCTTT. It yields the protein CSVAQNTEAFF.

The rearrangement joins TRBV7-2 to TRBJ2-1; tentatively, D is TRBD1 (5 bases). This CDR3 comprises 14 residues. Germline assignment: CDR1 SGHTA and CDR2 FQGNSA. V lost 0 bases and J 10 bases, leaving 13 bases between the germline ends. CDR3 loop: CASSLADSRREQFF. The CDR3 coding sequence is TGTGCCAGCAGCTTAGCCGACAGTCGCAGGGAGCAGTTCTTC.

This chain links TRBV5-8 with TRBJ2-3; TRBD2 matches 7 bases. The CDR3 spans 17 residues. The germline CDR1 and CDR2 sequences are SGHTS and YDEGEE. Germline trimming cut 0 bases from V and 4 bases from J; bases unmatched to any gene: 11. CDR3 in amino acids: CASSLASSSGESDTQYF. The CDR3 bases are TGTGCCAGCAGCTTGGCGTCTTCTAGCGGAGAATCAGATACGCAGTATTTT.

The chain uses TRBV5-4 and TRBJ2-3; D is uncertain. Trimming took 0 bases from V and 0 from J, leaving 11 bases between them. This CDR3 is built from 16 residues. Germline V gene lookup returns CDR1 SGHNT and CDR2 YYREEE (reference sequence). The CDR3 DNA reads TGTGCCAGCAGCTTGGCCTGGAGCGATAGCACAGATACGCAGTATTTT. Encoded protein: CASSLAWSDSTDTQYF. The full variable domain, its missing parts supplied by reference TRBV5-4 and TRBJ2-3, is ETGVTQSPTHLIKTRGQQVTLRCSSQSGHNTVSWYQQALGQGPQFIFQYYREEENGRGNFPPRFSGLQFPNYSSELNVNALELDDSALYLCASSLAWSDSTDTQYFGPGTRLTVL.

The genes are TRBV19 and TRBJ2-7; 8 positions agree with TRBD1. Germline V gives CDR1 LNHDA, CDR2 SQIVND (reference sequence). The CDR3 has 17 amino acids. V was clipped by 5 bases and J by 5 bases; unmatched bases: 17. The CDR3 DNA follows: TGTGCCAGTAGTCCCCGAGGACAGGGCCGTCTTCGGGACGAGCAGTACTTC. Residues: CASSPRGQGRLRDEQYF.

This clone was counted a few times. The chain has TRBV4-3 and TRBJ2-7; 9 bases agree with TRBD2. The germline V gene has CDR1 LGHNA and CDR2 YSLEER. The CDR3 contains 17 residues. V dropped 0 bases and J dropped 2; count of bases not matched to a gene: 8. CDR3 sequence reads: CASSQEYRASGAYEQYF. DNA of the CDR3: TGCGCCAGCAGCCAAGAATATCGGGCTAGCGGGGCCTACGAGCAGTACTTC.

This sequence joins TRBV4-3 and TRBJ2-3, with 12 bases matching TRBD2. J gave up 4 bases and V 0 bases, and 2 bases lay outside the gene matches. Germline V gene data show CDR1 as LGHNA and CDR2 as YSLEER. CDR3 size: 16 residues. The CDR3, as DNA: TGCGCCAGCAGCCAAGATCTAGCGGGAGGGCCAGATACGCAGTATTTT. Protein product: CASSQDLAGGPDTQYF.

This sequence joins TRBV28 and TRBJ2-7, with D possibly matching TRBD1 (6 bases). V lost 5 bases, J lost 3 bases, and 11 bases lay in between. This CDR3 contains 13 residues. Per the germline V gene, CDR1 is MDHEN and CDR2 is SYDVKM. CDR3 bases: TGTGCCAGCAGTACCGGACAGATCTACGAGCAGTACTTC. It yields the protein CASSTGQIYEQYF.

The rearrangement links TRBV19 to TRBJ2-1; the D is unclear. Germline V CDR1 and CDR2: LNHDA, SQIVND (reference sequence). V was trimmed by 3 bases and J by 9 bases, leaving 9 bases between them. The CDR3 loop spans 12 amino acids. The CDR3 bases are TGTGCCAGTAGTATCTACCGTGGTGAGCAGTTCTTC. This encodes CASSIYRGEQFF.

The rearrangement uses TRBV7-9 and TRBJ1-4; D remains unclear. The V gene's germline CDR1 is SEHNR and CDR2 FQNEAQ (reference sequence). The V end lost 1 base, the J end lost 0 bases, and 3 bases lay between the germline ends. This CDR3 spans 14 amino acids. The CDR3 loop reads CASSLVTTNEKLFF. The CDR3 DNA reads TGTGCCAGCAGCTTAGTAACAACTAATGAAAAACTGTTTTTT.

This rearrangement joins TRBV9 to TRBJ2-3; TRBD1 matches at 9 bases. This CDR3 comprises 15 residues. Germline assignment: CDR1 SGDLS and CDR2 YYNGEE. V shed 2 bases and J 2 bases; nucleotides not matched to a gene: 3. CDR3 in amino acids: CASSVGDRATDTQYF. In DNA form, the CDR3 reads TGTGCCAGCAGCGTCGGGGACAGGGCCACAGATACGCAGTATTTT.

CDR3 amino acids: CASSLFRVQETQYF. CDR3 nucleotide sequence: TGTGCCAGCAGCTTGTTTCGGGTCCAAGAGACCCAGTACTTC. This rearrangement joins TRBV5-8 to TRBJ2-5; D is unclear. The CDR3 contains 14 residues. V lost 1 base and J 1 base, leaving 8 bases between the germline ends. Germline lookup yields CDR1 SGHTS and CDR2 YDEGEE.

The J gene is TRBJ1-2, the V gene TRBV9; D not resolved. Trimming shortened V by 4 bases and J by 4 bases, and 11 bases separated the two germline ends. The length of the CDR3 is 13 residues. Germline V lookup: CDR1 SGDLS, CDR2 YYNGEE. CDR3 protein: CASSPNPSYGYTF. CDR3 DNA: TGTGCCAGCAGCCCCAATCCGAGCTATGGCTACACCTTC. Together with reference TRBV9 and TRBJ1-2, the CDR3 gives the full variable domain: DSGVTQTPKHLITATGQRVTLRCSPRSGDLSVYWYQQSLDQGLQFLIQYYNGEERAKGNILERFSAQQFPDLHSELNLSSLELGDSALYFCASSPNPSYGYTFGSGTRLTVV.

The chain combines TRBV19 with TRBJ1-1; 7 nucleotides align to TRBD1. The CDR3 runs 14 residues. Germline CDR1 reads LNHDA; CDR2 reads SQIVND (reference sequence). Trimming cost V 2 bases and J 5 bases; bases outside gene matches: 5. The DNA for the CDR3 is TGTGCCAGTAGTATAACGGCAGGGGGGACTGAAGCTTTCTTT. This translates into CASSITAGGTEAFF.

The chain uses TRBV27 and TRBJ2-1; 12 bases fit TRBD2. The CDR3 has 15 amino acids. CDR1 MNHEY and CDR2 SMNVEV come from the germline V gene (reference sequence). The ends lost 6 bases at V and 8 bases at J; junction bases unmatched: 8. The CDR3 coding sequence is TGTGCCAGCAGCCCCGGACTAGCGGGATCCGATGAGCAGTTCTTC. This encodes CASSPGLAGSDEQFF.

This chain uses TRBV9 with TRBJ1-6; 7 bases agree with TRBD1. J lost 4 bases, V lost 3 bases, and 4 bases had no gene match. There are 15 residues in the CDR3. Germline CDR1 SGDLS, CDR2 YYNGEE. The chain's CDR3 is CASSGPGQYNSPLHF. For the CDR3, the DNA is TGTGCCAGCAGCGGACCGGGACAGTATAATTCACCCCTCCACTTT.